The 4 T cell receptor beta chains given below trace back to one sample, sequenced in a study of OX40 agonist ivuxolimab in advanced cancers. Generated by immunoSEQ multiplex PCR, the TCRdb table keeps only in-frame clones and is missing some. The table shows tens of thousands of clones, with about four fifths occurring only once. Sequencing was performed on CD4+ or CD8+ T cells sorted from blood, taken in a trial of the OX40 agonist ivuxolimab. The receptors come from an adult with an advanced solid tumor such as melanoma, head and neck, liver or kidney cancer.

The V and J genes are TRBV19 and TRBJ2-2, with D possibly being TRBD1 (6 bases). CDR3 length: 17 residues. Germline loops: CDR1 LNHDA, CDR2 SQIVND (reference sequence). The ends were cut back, 9 bases at V and 0 bases at J, with 20 bases in the middle. CDR3 nucleotide sequence: TGTGCCAGCAGACGGGACACCCAGTTCGCGAACACCGGGGAGCTGTTTTTT. Protein product: CASRRDTQFANTGELFF.

This clone has a single count. This chain joins TRBV4-3 and TRBJ1-6; 7 bases fit TRBD1. The CDR3 spans 15 residues. The germline gives CDR1 LGHNA, CDR2 YSLEER. V shed 5 bases and J 6 bases; nucleotides not matched to a gene: 7. DNA of the CDR3: TGCGCCAGCAGCACCCGACAGGGTTTTAATTCACCCCTCCACTTT. Its protein is CASSTRQGFNSPLHF.

The CDR3 DNA sequence: TGCGCCAGCAGCCAAGAGGGGGGCGTCGGCTACACCTTC. Amino acids: CASSQEGGVGYTF. The chain is built from TRBV4-3 and TRBJ1-2; D might be TRBD1 (6 bases). CDR3 size: 13 residues. Germline CDR1 reads LGHNA; CDR2 reads YSLEER. V lost 0 bases, J lost 8 bases, and 10 bases lay in between.

The CDR3 is CASSEQGTDTQYF. CDR3 in DNA: TGTGCCAGCAGTGAACAGGGCACAGATACGCAGTATTTT. The chain joins TRBV6-4 to TRBJ2-3; weak D call: TRBD1 (5 bases). Per germline, CDR1 MRHNA and CDR2 SNTAGT. The CDR3 has 13 residues. The V gene lost 3 bases and the J gene lost 1 base, with 5 bases spanning the gap.